This entry features one T cell receptor (beta chain) sequence. The V gene lost 4 bases and the J gene lost 7 bases, with 18 bases spanning the gap. The CDR3 spans 15 residues. Germline V lookup: CDR1 SGHDT, CDR2 YYEEEE. This sample is part of a study of cytomegalovirus exposure and HLA in healthy donors. With 60 Vbeta and 13 Jbeta primers, the PCR was carried out. Some clones are missing from TCRdb's copy, which holds only in-frame ones; the method was immunoSEQ multiplex PCR. The table shows roughly 80,000 clones, with approximately 61% occurring only once. The source material was PBMCs. The V call is TRBV5-6, the J call TRBJ2-1, with D possibly being TRBD2 (6 bases). This clonotype was sampled from a woman aged 45 to 65 in good health and CMV-seropositive. The DNA for the CDR3 is TGTGCCAGCAGCCGTCCGGCTTTAGGAGGGAATGAGCAGTTCTTC. This translates into CASSRPALGGNEQFF.